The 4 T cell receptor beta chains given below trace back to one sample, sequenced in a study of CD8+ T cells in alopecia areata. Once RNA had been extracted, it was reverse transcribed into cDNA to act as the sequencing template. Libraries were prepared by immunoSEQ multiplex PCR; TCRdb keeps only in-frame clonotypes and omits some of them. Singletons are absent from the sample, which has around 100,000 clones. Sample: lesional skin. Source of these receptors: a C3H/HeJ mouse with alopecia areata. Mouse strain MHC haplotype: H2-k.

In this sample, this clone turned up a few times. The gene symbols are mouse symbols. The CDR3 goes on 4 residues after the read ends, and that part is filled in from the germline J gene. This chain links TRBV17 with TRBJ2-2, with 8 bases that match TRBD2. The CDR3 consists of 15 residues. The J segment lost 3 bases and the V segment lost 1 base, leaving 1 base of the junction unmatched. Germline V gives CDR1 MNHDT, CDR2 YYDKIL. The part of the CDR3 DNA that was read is TGTGCTAGCAGTAGAGGCTGGGGGGACACCGGG. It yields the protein CASSRGWGDTG. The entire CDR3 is CASSRGWGDTGQLYF.

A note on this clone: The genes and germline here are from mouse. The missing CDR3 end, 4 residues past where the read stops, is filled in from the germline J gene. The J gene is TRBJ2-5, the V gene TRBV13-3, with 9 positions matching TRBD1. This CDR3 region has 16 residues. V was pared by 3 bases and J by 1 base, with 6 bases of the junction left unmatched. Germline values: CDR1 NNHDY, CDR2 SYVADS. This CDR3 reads CASSASDRGDQDTQYF. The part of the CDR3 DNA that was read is TGTGCCAGCAGTGCCTCGGACAGGGGAGACCAAGAC.

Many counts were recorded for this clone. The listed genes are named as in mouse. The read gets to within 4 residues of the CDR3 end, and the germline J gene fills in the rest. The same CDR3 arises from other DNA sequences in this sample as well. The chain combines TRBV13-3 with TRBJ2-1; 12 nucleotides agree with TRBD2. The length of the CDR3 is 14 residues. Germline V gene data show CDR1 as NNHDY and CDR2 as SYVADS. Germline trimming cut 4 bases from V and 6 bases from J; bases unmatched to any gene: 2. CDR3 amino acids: CASSRLGGRAEQFF. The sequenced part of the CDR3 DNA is TGTGCCAGCAGTCGACTGGGGGGGCGTGCT.

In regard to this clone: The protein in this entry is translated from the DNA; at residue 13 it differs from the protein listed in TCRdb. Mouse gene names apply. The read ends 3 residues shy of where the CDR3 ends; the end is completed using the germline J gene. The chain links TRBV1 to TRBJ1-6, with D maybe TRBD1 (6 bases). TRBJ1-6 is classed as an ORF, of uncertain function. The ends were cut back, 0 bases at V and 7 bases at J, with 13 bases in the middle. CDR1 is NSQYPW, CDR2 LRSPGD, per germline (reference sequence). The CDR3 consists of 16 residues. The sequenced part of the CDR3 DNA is TGCACCTGCAGTGCAGATTGGGGGGCGCAGAATTCGCCC. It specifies CTCSADWGAQNSP. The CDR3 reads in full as CTCSADWGAQNSPLYF.